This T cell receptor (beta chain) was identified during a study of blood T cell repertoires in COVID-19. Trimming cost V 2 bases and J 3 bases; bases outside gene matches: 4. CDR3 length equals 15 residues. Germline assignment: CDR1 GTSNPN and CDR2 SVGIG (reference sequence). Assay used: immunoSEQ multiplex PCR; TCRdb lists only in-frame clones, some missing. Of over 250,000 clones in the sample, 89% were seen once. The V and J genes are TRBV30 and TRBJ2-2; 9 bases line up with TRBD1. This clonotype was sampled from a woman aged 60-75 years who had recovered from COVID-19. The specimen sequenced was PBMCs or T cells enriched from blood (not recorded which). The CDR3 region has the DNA TGTGCCTGGAGTCCCGGGACAGGGCACACCGGGGAGCTGTTTTTT. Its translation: CAWSPGTGHTGELFF.